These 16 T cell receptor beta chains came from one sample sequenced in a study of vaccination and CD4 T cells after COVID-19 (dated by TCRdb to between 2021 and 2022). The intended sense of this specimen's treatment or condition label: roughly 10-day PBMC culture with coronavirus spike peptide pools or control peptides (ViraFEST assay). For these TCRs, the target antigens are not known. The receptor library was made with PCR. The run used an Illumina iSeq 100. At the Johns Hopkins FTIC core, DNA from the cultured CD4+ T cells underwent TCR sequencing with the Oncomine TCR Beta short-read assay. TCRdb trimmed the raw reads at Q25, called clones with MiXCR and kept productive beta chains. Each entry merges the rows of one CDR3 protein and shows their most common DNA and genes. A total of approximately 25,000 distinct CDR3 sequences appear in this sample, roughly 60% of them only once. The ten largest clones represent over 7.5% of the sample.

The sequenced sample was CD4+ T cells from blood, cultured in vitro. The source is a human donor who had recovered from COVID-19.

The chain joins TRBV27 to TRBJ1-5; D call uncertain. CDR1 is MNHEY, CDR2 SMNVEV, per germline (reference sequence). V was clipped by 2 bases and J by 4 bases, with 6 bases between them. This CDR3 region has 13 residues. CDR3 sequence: CASSLLGNQPQHF. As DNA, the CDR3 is TGTGCCAGCAGTTTACTGGGAAATCAGCCCCAGCATTTT.

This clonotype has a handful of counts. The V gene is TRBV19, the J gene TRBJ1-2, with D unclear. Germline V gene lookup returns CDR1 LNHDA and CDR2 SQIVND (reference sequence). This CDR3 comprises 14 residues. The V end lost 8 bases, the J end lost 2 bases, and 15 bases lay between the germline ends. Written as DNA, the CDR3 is TGTGCCAGTCGAAACCTAGCCCTCAACTATGGCTACACCTTC. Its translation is CASRNLALNYGYTF.

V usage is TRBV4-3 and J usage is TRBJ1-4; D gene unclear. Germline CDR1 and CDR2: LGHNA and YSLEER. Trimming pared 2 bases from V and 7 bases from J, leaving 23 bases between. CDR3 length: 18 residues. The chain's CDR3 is CASSQRPPDRRTVEKLFF. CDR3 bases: TGCGCCAGCAGCCAACGCCCCCCGGACCGTAGAACTGTTGAAAAACTGTTTTTT.

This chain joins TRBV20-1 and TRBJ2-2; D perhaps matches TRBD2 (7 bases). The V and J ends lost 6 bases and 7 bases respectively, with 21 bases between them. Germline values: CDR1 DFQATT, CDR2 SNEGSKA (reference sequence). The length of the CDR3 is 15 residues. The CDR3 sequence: CSAKRAGALGGELFF. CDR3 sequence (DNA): TGCAGTGCGAAGAGGGCGGGGGCTTTAGGCGGGGAGCTGTTTTTT.

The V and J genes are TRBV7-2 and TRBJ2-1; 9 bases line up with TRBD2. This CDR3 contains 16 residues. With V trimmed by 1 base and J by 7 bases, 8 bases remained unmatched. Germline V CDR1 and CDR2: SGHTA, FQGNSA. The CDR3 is CASSLVGGRAGNEQFF. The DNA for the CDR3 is TGTGCCAGCAGCTTAGTCGGCGGGAGGGCGGGTAATGAGCAGTTCTTC.

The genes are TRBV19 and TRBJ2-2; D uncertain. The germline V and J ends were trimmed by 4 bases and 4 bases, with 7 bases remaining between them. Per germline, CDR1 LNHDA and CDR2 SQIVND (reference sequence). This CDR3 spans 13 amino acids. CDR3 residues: CASSSTLTGELFF. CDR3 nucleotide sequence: TGTGCCAGTAGTAGTACACTCACCGGGGAGCTGTTTTTT.

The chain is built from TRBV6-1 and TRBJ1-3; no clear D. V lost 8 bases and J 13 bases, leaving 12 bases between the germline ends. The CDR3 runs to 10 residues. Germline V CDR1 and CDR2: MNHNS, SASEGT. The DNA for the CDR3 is TGTGCCAGCGTCGGGTCGGGGATATATTTT. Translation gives CASVGSGIYF.

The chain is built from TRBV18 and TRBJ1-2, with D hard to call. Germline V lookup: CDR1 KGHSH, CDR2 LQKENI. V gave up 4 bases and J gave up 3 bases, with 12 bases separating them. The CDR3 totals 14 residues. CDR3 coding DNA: TGTGCCAGCTCACTAAGGGTGTGGGACTATGGCTACACCTTC. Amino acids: CASSLRVWDYGYTF.

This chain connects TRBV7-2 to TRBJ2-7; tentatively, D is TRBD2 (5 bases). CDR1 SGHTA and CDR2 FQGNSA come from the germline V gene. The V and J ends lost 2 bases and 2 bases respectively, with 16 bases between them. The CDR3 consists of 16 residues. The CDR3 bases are TGTGCCAGCAGCTTAAATTCGCTAGCCCTTACCTACGAGCAGTACTTC. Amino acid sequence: CASSLNSLALTYEQYF.

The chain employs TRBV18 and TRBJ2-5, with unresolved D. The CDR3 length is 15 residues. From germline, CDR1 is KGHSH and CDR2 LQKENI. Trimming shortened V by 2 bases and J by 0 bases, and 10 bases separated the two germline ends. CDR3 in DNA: TGTGCCAGCTCACCATTAGACACGTACCAAGAGACCCAGTACTTC. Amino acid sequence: CASSPLDTYQETQYF.

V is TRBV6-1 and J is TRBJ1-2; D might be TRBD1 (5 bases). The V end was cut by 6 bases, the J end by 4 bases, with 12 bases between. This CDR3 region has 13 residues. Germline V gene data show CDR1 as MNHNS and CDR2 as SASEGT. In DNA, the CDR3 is TGTGCCAGCAGCCCCACAGGAACCTATGGCTACACCTTC. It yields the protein CASSPTGTYGYTF.

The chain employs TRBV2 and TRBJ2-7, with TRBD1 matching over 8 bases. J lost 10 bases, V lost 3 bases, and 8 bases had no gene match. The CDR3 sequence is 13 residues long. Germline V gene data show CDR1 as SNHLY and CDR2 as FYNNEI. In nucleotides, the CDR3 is TGTGCCAGCAGTGAGGGGGAATCAGGGGGCCAGTACTTC. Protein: CASSEGESGGQYF.

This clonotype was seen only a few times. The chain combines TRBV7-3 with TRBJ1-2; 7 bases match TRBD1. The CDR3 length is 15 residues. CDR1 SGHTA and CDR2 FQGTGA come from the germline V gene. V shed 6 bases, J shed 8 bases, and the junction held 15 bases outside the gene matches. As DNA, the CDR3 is TGTGCCAGCAGATCGGGGACAGAAGAACCCTCCGGCTACACCTTC. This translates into CASRSGTEEPSGYTF. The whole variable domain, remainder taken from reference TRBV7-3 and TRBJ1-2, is GAGVSQTPSNKVTEKGKYVELRCDPISGHTALYWYRQSLGQGPEFLIYFQGTGAADDSGLPNDRFFAVRPEGSVSTLKIQRTERGDSAVYLCASRSGTEEPSGYTFGSGTRLTVV.

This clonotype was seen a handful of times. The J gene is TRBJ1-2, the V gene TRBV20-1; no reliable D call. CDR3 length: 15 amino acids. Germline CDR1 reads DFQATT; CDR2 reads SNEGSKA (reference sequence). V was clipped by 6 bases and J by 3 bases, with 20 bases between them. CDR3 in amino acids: CSAVGVGPLYYGYTF. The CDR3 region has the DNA TGCAGTGCGGTCGGGGTGGGCCCGCTTTACTATGGCTACACCTTC.

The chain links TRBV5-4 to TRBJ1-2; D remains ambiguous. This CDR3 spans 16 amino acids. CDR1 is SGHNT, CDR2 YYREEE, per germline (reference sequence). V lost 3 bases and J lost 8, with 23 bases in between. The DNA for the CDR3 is TGTGCCAGCAGCTCCACCTCGACGGCCAGATCGAGGGGCTACACCTTC. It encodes CASSSTSTARSRGYTF.

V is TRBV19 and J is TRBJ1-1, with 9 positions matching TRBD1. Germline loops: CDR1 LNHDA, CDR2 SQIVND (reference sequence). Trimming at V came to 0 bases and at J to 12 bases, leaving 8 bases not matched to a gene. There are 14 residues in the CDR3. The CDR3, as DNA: TGTGCCAGTAGTATAGATCCCCGGACAGGGGAATCTTTCTTT. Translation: CASSIDPRTGESFF.